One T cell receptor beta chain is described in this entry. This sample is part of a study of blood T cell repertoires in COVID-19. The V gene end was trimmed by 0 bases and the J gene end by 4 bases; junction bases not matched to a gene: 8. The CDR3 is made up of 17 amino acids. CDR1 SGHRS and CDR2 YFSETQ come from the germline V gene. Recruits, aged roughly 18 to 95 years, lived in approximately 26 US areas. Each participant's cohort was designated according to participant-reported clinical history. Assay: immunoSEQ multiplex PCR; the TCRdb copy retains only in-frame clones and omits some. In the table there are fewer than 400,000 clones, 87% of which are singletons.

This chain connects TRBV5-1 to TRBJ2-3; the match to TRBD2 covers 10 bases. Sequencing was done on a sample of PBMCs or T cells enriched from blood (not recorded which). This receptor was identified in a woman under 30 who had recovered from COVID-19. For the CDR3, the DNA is TGCGCCAGCAGCTTGGGGCTAGCGGGAGATCGGCCAGATACGCAGTATTTT. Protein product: CASSLGLAGDRPDTQYF.